Given below is one T cell receptor beta chain in context. Its antigen is still unknown. After isolation, RNA underwent reverse transcription to generate cDNA as the sequencing template. Libraries were prepared by immunoSEQ multiplex PCR; TCRdb keeps only in-frame clonotypes and omits some of them. The sample carries around 120,000 clones, roughly 60% recorded once. Treatment here: oral pan-JAK inhibitor, 5-10 mg twice daily. As part of sample collection, lesional scalp punch biopsies and peripheral blood were taken from alopecia areata patients. The CDR3 runs to 12 residues. Per germline, CDR1 SGHTA and CDR2 FQGNSA. V trimming: 5 bases; J trimming: 6 bases; junction bases outside the gene matches: 2. This entry belongs to a study of CD8+ T cells in alopecia areata. Looking at the study overall: Tofacitinib administration persisted for 6 to 18 months, succeeded by 6 months off drug.

Findings and caveats of the study: Many of the expanded lesional clones endured in scalp and blood while on tofacitinib.

The sequencing here drew on CD8+ T cells sorted from blood, taken at week 4, from a patient treated with tofacitinib. The origin of this receptor is a human donor with alopecia areata. The chain joins TRBV7-2 to TRBJ1-1; the match to TRBD1 covers 8 bases. CDR3 protein: CASSPRGPEAFF. The CDR3 nucleotides read TGTGCCAGCAGCCCCAGGGGGCCTGAAGCTTTCTTT.